This entry features one T cell receptor (beta chain) sequence. CDR1 and CDR2 from the germline V gene are GTSNPN and SVGIG (reference sequence). The CDR3 is 14 residues long. The V and J ends lost 0 bases and 7 bases respectively, with 15 bases between them. Generated by immunoSEQ multiplex PCR, the TCRdb table keeps only in-frame clones and is missing some. The top ten clones hold over 0.95% of a sample with about 33,000 clones, around 80% of them seen once. The sample belongs to a study of T cells in narcolepsy. Specimen: CD45RA- memory CD4+ T cells from PBMCs. This clonotype was sampled from a human donor with narcolepsy. V is TRBV30 and J is TRBJ1-2; D is perhaps TRBD1 (5 bases). The CDR3 nucleotides are TGTGCCTGGAGTGTTGCCGGGACGGCGGGTGGCTACACCTTC. This sequence encodes CAWSVAGTAGGYTF.